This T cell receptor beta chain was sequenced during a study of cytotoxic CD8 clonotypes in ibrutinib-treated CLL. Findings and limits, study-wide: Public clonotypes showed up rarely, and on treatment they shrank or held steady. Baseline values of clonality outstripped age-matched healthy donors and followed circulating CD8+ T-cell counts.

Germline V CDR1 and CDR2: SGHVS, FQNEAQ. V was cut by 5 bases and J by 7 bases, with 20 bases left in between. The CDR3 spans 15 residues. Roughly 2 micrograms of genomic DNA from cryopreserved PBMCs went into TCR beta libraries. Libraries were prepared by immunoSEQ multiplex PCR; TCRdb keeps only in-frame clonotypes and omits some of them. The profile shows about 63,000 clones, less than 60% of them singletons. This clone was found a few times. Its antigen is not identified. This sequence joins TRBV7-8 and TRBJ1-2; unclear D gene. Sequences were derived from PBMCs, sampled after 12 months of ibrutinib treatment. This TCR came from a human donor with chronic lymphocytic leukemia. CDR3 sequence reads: CASSLDFHQGGGYTF. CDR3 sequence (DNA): TGTGCCAGCAGCCTCGACTTTCACCAAGGCGGTGGCTACACCTTC.